These 18 T cell receptor beta chains share one sample of origin, sequenced in a study of cytomegalovirus exposure and HLA in healthy donors. Primers included in the PCR were 60 Vbeta and 13 Jbeta primers. Produced via immunoSEQ multiplex PCR; TCRdb's table is partial and in-frame only. The data contain about 98,000 clones, roughly 70% of them singletons. The sequenced material came from PBMCs. The receptors stem from a man over 45 in good health and CMV-seronegative.

The CDR3 DNA reads as TGCGCCAGCGGAACAGGGGATTCGTACACTGAAGCTTTCTTT. This sequence encodes CASGTGDSYTEAFF. J is TRBJ1-1 and V is TRBV5-1; 7 positions agree with TRBD1. Germline V gives CDR1 SGHRS, CDR2 YFSETQ. The CDR3 is 14 amino acids. Unmatched junction bases numbered 9, after V lost 7 bases and J lost 3 bases.

The chain employs TRBV2 and TRBJ2-7; tentative D call: TRBD2 (5 bases). V lost 6 bases, J lost 0 bases, and 15 bases lay in between. Germline-derived CDR1 and CDR2 are SNHLY and FYNNEI. This CDR3 spans 15 amino acids. The CDR3 nucleotides read TGTGCCAGCAGCTTTTTGGCCGGGGTCTCCTACGAGCAGTACTTC. It is translated as CASSFLAGVSYEQYF.

This clone was picked up a small number of times. This chain connects TRBV19 to TRBJ1-3; 7 bases map to TRBD1. J lost 2 bases, V lost 6 bases, and 10 bases had no gene match. Germline V lookup: CDR1 LNHDA, CDR2 SQIVND (reference sequence). The CDR3 sequence is 16 residues long. The CDR3 DNA reads TGTGCCAGTAGGAAAGCCACCGGGACAGCTGGAAACACCATATATTTT. This codes for CASRKATGTAGNTIYF.

V is TRBV30 and J is TRBJ1-5; D gene unclear. CDR3 length: 14 amino acids. Germline V gene data show CDR1 as GTSNPN and CDR2 as SVGIG (reference sequence). Trimming stripped 3 bases from V and 6 bases from J, with 15 bases between. CDR3 amino acids: CAWSLRHPSQPQHF. CDR3 DNA sequence: TGTGCCTGGAGCCTCAGGCATCCAAGTCAGCCCCAGCATTTT.

This rearrangement joins TRBV7-9 to TRBJ2-3; the match to TRBD1 covers 7 bases. Trimming took 5 bases from V and 2 from J; bases not matched to a gene: 10. Germline values: CDR1 SEHNR, CDR2 FQNEAQ (reference sequence). The CDR3 sequence is 16 residues long. The CDR3 region is CASSENRGVHTDTQYF. CDR3 DNA: TGTGCCAGCAGCGAAAACAGGGGCGTTCACACAGATACGCAGTATTTT. Filled out from reference TRBV7-9 and TRBJ2-3, the complete variable domain reads DTGVSQNPRHKITKRGQNVTFRCDPISEHNRLYWYRQTLGQGPEFLTYFQNEAQLEKSRLLSDRFSAERPKGSFSTLEIQRTEQGDSAMYLCASSENRGVHTDTQYFGPGTRLTVL.

In this sample, this clone turned up a few times. The V and J genes are TRBV27 and TRBJ2-2; TRBD1 might be the D (6 bases). CDR1 and CDR2 from the germline V gene are MNHEY and SMNVEV (reference sequence). The CDR3 is 12 amino acids. Trimming shortened V by 11 bases and J by 2 bases, and 9 bases separated the two germline ends. DNA of the CDR3: TGTGCCGCAGGGGTTAACACCGGGGAGCTGTTTTTT. Protein product: CAAGVNTGELFF.

Concerning this clone: At one of its ends the junction is not consistent with the germline gene, which may arise from a read error. This chain joins TRBV6-5 and TRBJ2-5; 11 bases map to TRBD1. The DNA matches TRBJ2-7 better at its end, which makes the J call doubtful. Germline lookup yields CDR1 MNHEY and CDR2 SVGAGI. CDR3 length: 14 residues. CDR3 in amino acids: CASNYGQGAVEQYF. CDR3 nucleotide sequence: TGTGCCAGCAATTACGGACAGGGGGCTGTCGAGCAGTACTTC.

This clone occurred once. CDR3 in amino acids: CASSSSDTYTDTQYF. In DNA form, the CDR3 reads TGCGCCAGCAGCTCCTCAGATACATACACAGATACGCAGTATTTT. V and J are TRBV5-1 and TRBJ2-3, with D uncertain. V was clipped by 3 bases and J by 2 bases, with 13 bases between them. Germline CDR1 reads SGHRS; CDR2 reads YFSETQ. CDR3 length equals 15 residues.

J is TRBJ1-3 and V is TRBV18; TRBD1 is a possible D gene (6 bases). The CDR3 runs 15 residues. V was shortened by 6 bases and J by 2 bases, with 14 bases between the two germline ends. Germline V lookup: CDR1 KGHSH, CDR2 LQKENI. Written as DNA, the CDR3 is TGTGCCAGCTCGATCGGCCGACAGGCTGGAAACACCATATATTTT. Translation gives CASSIGRQAGNTIYF.

Here the CDR3 reads CASSSREQGSEAFF. For the CDR3, the DNA is TGTGCCAGCAGCTCACGAGAACAGGGGTCTGAAGCTTTCTTT. The V and J genes are TRBV7-9 and TRBJ1-1; 7 nucleotides align to TRBD1. Germline V gene data show CDR1 as SEHNR and CDR2 as FQNEAQ (reference sequence). After removal of 4 bases from V and 6 bases from J, the junction contained 8 bases not matched to a gene. The CDR3 runs to 14 residues.

The chain uses TRBV5-6 and TRBJ2-7; TRBD2 agrees at 8 bases. The germline V gene encodes CDR1 SGHDT and CDR2 YYEEEE. This CDR3 is built from 14 residues. V lost 7 bases to trimming and J lost 1 base; unmatched junction nucleotides: 7. The CDR3 coding sequence is TGTGCCAGCCGCAATAGCGGGATATCCTACGAGCAGTACTTC. This sequence encodes CASRNSGISYEQYF.

The chain carries TRBV18 and TRBJ1-2, with 10 bases aligning to TRBD1. Germline lookup yields CDR1 KGHSH and CDR2 LQKENI. CDR3 length equals 14 residues. V was clipped by 7 bases and J by 2 bases; unmatched bases: 4. The CDR3 protein is CASFLGQGNYGYTF. CDR3 DNA: TGTGCCAGCTTCCTGGGACAGGGGAACTATGGCTACACCTTC.

The chain couples TRBV14 to TRBJ2-7; the match to TRBD1 covers 9 bases. V gave up 3 bases and J gave up 5 bases; unmatched junction bases: 8. This CDR3 spans 15 amino acids. CDR1 SGHDN and CDR2 FVKESK come from the germline V gene. Written as DNA, the CDR3 is TGTGCCAGCAGCCAGATAGGGACAGGGTCCAACGAGCAGTACTTC. Translation: CASSQIGTGSNEQYF.

The chain recombines TRBV14 with TRBJ2-7; 7 nucleotides align to TRBD1. The CDR3 length is 16 residues. Germline-derived CDR1 and CDR2 are SGHDN and FVKESK. V was clipped by 2 bases and J by 1 base; unmatched bases: 8. The CDR3 loop reads CASSQTRDRLSYEQYF. The CDR3 DNA reads as TGTGCCAGCAGCCAAACAAGGGACAGACTATCCTACGAGCAGTACTTC.

CDR3 sequence: CASSQEGLAGSYNEQFF. For the CDR3, the DNA is TGTGCCAGCAGCCAAGAAGGCCTCGCGGGATCCTACAATGAGCAGTTCTTC. V is TRBV4-2 and J is TRBJ2-1; tentatively, D is TRBD2 (6 bases). V lost 0 bases to trimming and J lost 1 base, with 13 bases between them. The CDR3 runs 17 residues. Looked up from germline, CDR1 is LGHNA and CDR2 is YNFKEQ.

CDR3 DNA: TGTGCCAGCAGCTCCGGACTAGCGGGGACTAACTACGAGCAGTACTTC. Its protein is CASSSGLAGTNYEQYF. This chain connects TRBV7-9 to TRBJ2-5, with 12 nucleotides matching TRBD2. The J call may be faulty, since TRBJ2-7 better matches the DNA end. This CDR3 contains 16 residues. Germline V gene sequence: CDR1 SEHNR, CDR2 FQNEAQ (reference sequence).

The rearrangement joins TRBV15 to TRBJ1-1; TRBD1 aligns across 10 bases. Trimming at V came to 8 bases and at J to 8 bases, leaving 17 bases not matched to a gene. The CDR3 loop spans 16 amino acids. Germline loops: CDR1 LNHNV, CDR2 YYDKDF (reference sequence). CDR3 coding DNA: TGTGCCACCCGAGTAACTGACAGGGGGCTGGCTACCGAAGCTTTCTTT. Its translation: CATRVTDRGLATEAFF.

The genes are TRBV6-1 and TRBJ2-2; D remains ambiguous. The CDR3 runs to 13 residues. V lost 5 bases to trimming and J lost 6 bases, with 10 bases between them. CDR1 and CDR2 from the germline V gene are MNHNS and SASEGT. The DNA for the CDR3 is TGTGCCAGCAGTACTCGTAGTGCCGGGGAGCTGTTTTTT. Amino acid sequence: CASSTRSAGELFF.